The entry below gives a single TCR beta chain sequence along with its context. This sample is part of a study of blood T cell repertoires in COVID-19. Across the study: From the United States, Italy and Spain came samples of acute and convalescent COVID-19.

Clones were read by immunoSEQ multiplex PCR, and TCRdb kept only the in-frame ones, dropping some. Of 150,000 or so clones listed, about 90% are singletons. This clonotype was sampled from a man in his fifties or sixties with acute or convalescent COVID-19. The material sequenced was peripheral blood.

The CDR3 region is CASSYGSGSAYEQYF. CDR3 coding DNA: TGTGCCAGCAGCTACGGTAGCGGGAGTGCGTACGAGCAGTACTTC. The chain has TRBV7-2 and TRBJ2-7; 9 bases align to TRBD2. The CDR3 totals 15 residues. The J segment lost 4 bases and the V segment lost 4 bases, leaving 8 bases of the junction unmatched. CDR1 is SGHTA and CDR2 is FQGNSA in the germline V gene.